Below are 20 T cell receptor beta chains sequenced from a single sample in a study of regulatory T cells in long-lasting Graves disease (dated by TCRdb to about 2021). Library creation used multiplex PCR. The sequencer was an Illumina HiSeq 4000. CDR3 regions were amplified by Arm-PCR with iRepertoire HTBI primers to construct TCR beta libraries. In-frame beta chains were kept once TCRdb had trimmed the public reads at Q25 with fastp and called clones with MiXCR. Each CDR3 protein gets just one entry, which takes the most common genes and DNA from the rows behind it. The sample yields hundreds of thousands of distinct CDR3 sequences; approximately 31% were counted once. The ten biggest clones cover about two fifths of the sample. In light of the paper, this sample's time point label describes: persistent/refractory GD, antithyroid drugs over 5 years with positive TRAb. For both TCR sequencing and RNA sequencing, RNA was extracted from PBMCs in TRIzol.

The source material was peripheral blood mononuclear cells (PBMCs), sampled when the disease was refractory, from a patient treated with antithyroid drugs. The receptors originated from a female donor with Graves disease.

This clonotype turned up a few times. V usage is TRBV19 and J usage is TRBJ1-1, with D possibly TRBD1 on 6 matching bases. Per germline, CDR1 LNHDA and CDR2 SQIVND (reference sequence). The V end was cut by 9 bases, the J end by 5 bases, with 22 bases between. This CDR3 has 15 amino acids. The CDR3: CASQNFGGQGTEAFF. CDR3 nucleotide sequence: TGTGCCAGCCAAAATTTTGGGGGGCAGGGAACTGAAGCTTTCTTT. Full variable domain (missing parts from reference TRBV19 and TRBJ1-1): DGGITQSPKYLFRKEGQNVTLSCEQNLNHDAMYWYRQDPGQGLRLIYYSQIVNDFQKGDIAEGYSVSREKKESFPLTVTSAQKNPTAFYLCASQNFGGQGTEAFFGQGTRLTVV.

V is TRBV7-2 and J is TRBJ1-1; D ambiguous. Germline V gene sequence: CDR1 SGHTA, CDR2 FQGNSA. This CDR3 is 15 amino acids long. Deletions cut 2 bases from V and 1 base from J, with 11 bases between. Written as DNA, the CDR3 is TGTGCCAGCAGCTTATATGCTGGGCCGAACACTGAAGCTTTCTTT. It specifies CASSLYAGPNTEAFF.

This clonotype was seen at least ten times. The CDR3 loop reads CASSLSGSTEAFF. CDR3 nucleotides: TGTGCCAGCAGCTTATCAGGGAGCACTGAAGCTTTCTTT. The chain carries TRBV7-3 and TRBJ1-1; TRBD1 might be the D (5 bases). Trimming stripped 2 bases from V and 4 bases from J, with 8 bases between. The CDR3 length is 13 residues. Germline loops: CDR1 SGHTA, CDR2 FQGTGA.

In its sample, this clonotype was seen many times. This chain links TRBV12-3 or TRBV12-4 with TRBJ2-7; 7 nucleotides align to TRBD1. The CDR3 runs to 13 residues. V shed 4 bases and J 12 bases; nucleotides not matched to a gene: 12. The CDR3 here is CASSSRGQADRYF. In DNA form, the CDR3 reads TGTGCCAGCAGTTCGCGCGGACAGGCTGACAGGTACTTC.

The rearrangement joins TRBV3-1 to TRBJ1-6; 9 positions match TRBD1. Trimming cost V 4 bases and J 5 bases; bases outside gene matches: 6. The CDR3 is 16 amino acids. CDR1 is LGHDT, CDR2 YNNKEL, per germline (reference sequence). The CDR3 DNA is TGTGCCAGCAGCCTCCGACAGGGGGGTCATAATTCACCCCTCCACTTT. Amino acid sequence: CASSLRQGGHNSPLHF.

The CDR3 here is CASSLGRTLPEGFAETQYF. Written as DNA, the CDR3 is TGTGCCAGCAGCTTAGGGAGGACTCTACCCGAGGGTTTCGCAGAGACCCAGTACTTC. J is TRBJ2-5 and V is TRBV11-1; D perhaps matches TRBD2 (5 bases). From germline, CDR1 is SGHAT and CDR2 FQDESV (reference sequence). V shed 1 base and J shed 4 bases, with 25 bases lying between them. CDR3 length: 19 residues.

The chain couples TRBV19 to TRBJ1-2; no reliable D call. CDR1 LNHDA and CDR2 SQIVND come from the germline V gene (reference sequence). The CDR3 covers 15 residues. Trimming removed 5 bases at V and 0 bases at J, with 13 bases between. The CDR3 DNA is TGTGCCAGTAGTCCAGAATGGACCGCTAACTATGGCTACACCTTC. Translated: CASSPEWTANYGYTF.

CDR3 sequence: CASSLGRTDTEAFF. The CDR3, as DNA: TGTGCCAGCAGCTTAGGGCGGACAGACACTGAAGCTTTCTTT. The chain combines TRBV11-1 with TRBJ1-1; tentatively, D is TRBD1 (6 bases). CDR1 is SGHAT, CDR2 FQDESV, per germline (reference sequence). This CDR3 is built from 14 residues. Trimming pared 1 base from V and 3 bases from J, leaving 9 bases between.

Many counts were recorded for this clonotype. This rearrangement joins TRBV2 to TRBJ1-1, with D unresolved. Trimming removed 0 bases at V and 0 bases at J, with 5 bases between. CDR3 length: 14 amino acids. CDR1 is SNHLY and CDR2 is FYNNEI in the germline V gene. The CDR3 here is CASSEAGMNTEAFF. DNA of the CDR3: TGTGCCAGCAGTGAAGCTGGCATGAACACTGAAGCTTTCTTT. Together with reference TRBV2 and TRBJ1-1, the CDR3 gives the full variable domain: EPEVTQTPSHQVTQMGQEVILRCVPISNHLYFYWYRQILGQKVEFLVSFYNNEISEKSEIFDDQFSVERPDGSNFTLKIRSTKLEDSAMYFCASSEAGMNTEAFFGQGTRLTVV.

At least ten counts were recorded for this clonotype. The V call is TRBV12-3 or TRBV12-4, the J call TRBJ1-1, with 7 bases matching TRBD1. The length of the CDR3 is 14 residues. After removal of 5 bases from V and 0 bases from J, the junction contained 3 bases not matched to a gene. CDR3 in DNA: TGTGCCAGCAGTCCTACAGGGGTGAACACTGAAGCTTTCTTT. Protein product: CASSPTGVNTEAFF.

The table lists this clonotype with a few counts. The chain is built from TRBV30 and TRBJ2-4; D gene uncertain. The CDR3 spans 14 residues. CDR1 is GTSNPN and CDR2 is SVGIG in the germline V gene (reference sequence). Trimming took 0 bases from V and 0 from J, leaving 6 bases between them. For the CDR3, the DNA is TGTGCCTGGAGTGTCACCCTAGCCAAAAACATTCAGTACTTC. Residues: CAWSVTLAKNIQYF.

This clonotype was picked up one time. This chain links TRBV10-2 with TRBJ1-3; D might be TRBD1 (6 bases). Trimming stripped 2 bases from V and 2 bases from J, with 10 bases between. Germline V gene data show CDR1 as WSHSY and CDR2 as SAAADI. This CDR3 region has 15 residues. The CDR3 protein is CASSEDRKAGNTIYF. Written as DNA, the CDR3 is TGCGCCAGCAGTGAGGACAGGAAGGCTGGAAACACCATATATTTT.

V and J are TRBV6-5 and TRBJ1-5; tentatively, D is TRBD1 (5 bases). The V end lost 3 bases, the J end lost 3 bases, and 9 bases lay between the germline ends. CDR1 and CDR2 (germline): MNHEY, SVGAGI. The CDR3 loop spans 14 amino acids. Written as DNA, the CDR3 is TGTGCCAGCAGTTATTTCGGGGCCAATCAGCCCCAGCATTTT. Its protein product is CASSYFGANQPQHF.

The chain recombines TRBV5-5 with TRBJ1-1; no clear D. Germline V CDR1 and CDR2: SGHKS, YYEKEE (reference sequence). V was pared by 2 bases and J by 6 bases, with 8 bases between. The CDR3 sequence is 12 residues long. The DNA for the CDR3 is TGTGCCAGCAGCTTAGTCCAGGCTGAAGCTTTCTTT. Amino acid sequence: CASSLVQAEAFF. Based on the CDR3 plus reference TRBV5-5 and TRBJ1-1, the full variable domain is DAGVTQSPTHLIKTRGQQVTLRCSPISGHKSVSWYQQVLGQGPQFIFQYYEKEERGRGNFPDRFSARQFPNYSSELNVNALLLGDSALYLCASSLVQAEAFFGQGTRLTVV.

This clonotype has a handful of counts. The chain employs TRBV27 and TRBJ1-6; D gene uncertain. V shed 3 bases and J shed 12 bases, with 9 bases lying between them. The germline gives CDR1 MNHEY, CDR2 SMNVEV (reference sequence). CDR3 length: 12 residues. The CDR3 sequence: CASSFKGGPLHF. CDR3 bases: TGTGCCAGCAGTTTTAAGGGTGGACCCCTCCACTTT.

The chain has TRBV7-2 and TRBJ1-2; 9 bases are shared with TRBD1. The germline V gene has CDR1 SGHTA and CDR2 FQGNSA. V was pared by 5 bases and J by 6 bases, with 7 bases of the junction left unmatched. The CDR3 covers 14 residues. DNA for the CDR3: TGTGCCAGCAGCCCAGGACAGGGGTGGGATGGCTACACCTTC. Its protein is CASSPGQGWDGYTF.

The chain joins TRBV9 to TRBJ2-5; possible D gene TRBD2, 7 bases. The CDR3 is made up of 16 amino acids. Germline V gene lookup returns CDR1 SGDLS and CDR2 YYNGEE. Trimming stripped 3 bases from V and 1 base from J, with 16 bases between. The DNA of the CDR3 is TGTGCCAGCAGCGCAGAGGGGGGGATCACCCAAGAGACCCAGTACTTC. This gives the protein CASSAEGGITQETQYF.

This clonotype was detected a few times. The chain combines TRBV12-5 with TRBJ2-7; D may be TRBD2 (6 bases). V lost 6 bases and J 0 bases, leaving 9 bases between the germline ends. The germline V gene encodes CDR1 LGHNT and CDR2 FRNRAP. The CDR3 has 13 residues. In nucleotides, the CDR3 is TGTGCTAGTGGGGAGGGGACCTCCTACGAGCAGTACTTC. This translates into CASGEGTSYEQYF.

The CDR3 sequence is CASSFPGQGSYEQYF. The CDR3 DNA is TGTGCCAGCAGTTTTCCGGGACAGGGATCCTACGAGCAGTACTTC. V usage is TRBV27 and J usage is TRBJ2-7; 9 bases line up with TRBD1. Germline values: CDR1 MNHEY, CDR2 SMNVEV (reference sequence). V lost 3 bases and J lost 1; bases outside the gene matches: 4. The CDR3 sequence is 15 residues long.

V is TRBV5-6 and J is TRBJ1-1; D call uncertain. The CDR3 totals 13 residues. Per germline, CDR1 SGHDT and CDR2 YYEEEE. Trimming took off 1 base at V and 2 bases at J, with 6 bases between the two ends. The CDR3 DNA sequence: TGTGCCAGCAGCTTGACTTTTAACACTGAAGCTTTCTTT. As protein: CASSLTFNTEAFF.